The clone carrying this T cell receptor (beta chain) has a count of ten or more. TCR beta CDR3 regions were amplified from RNA. With the HTBI primer set, the TCR CDR3 went through a first round of RT-PCR. From the multiplex PCR reads, TCRdb called clonotypes with MiXCR, one entry per CDR3 protein. This sample yields about 270,000 distinct CDR3 sequences, of which 25% are seen a single time; about 25% belongs to the top ten. The data stem from a study of T cells in Graves' hyperthyroidism and ophthalmopathy. Study at large: Initial diagnosis, before any treatment, was when peripheral blood was collected.

Germline V gene sequence: CDR1 SNHLY, CDR2 FYNNEI. V was trimmed by 7 bases and J by 4 bases, leaving 4 bases between them. This CDR3 spans 11 amino acids. J is TRBJ2-2 and V is TRBV2; unclear D gene. The source of this sequence is a man between 35 and 55 years old with Graves' hyperthyroidism that later progressed to Graves' ophthalmopathy. The source material was blood. CDR3 amino acids: CASKTTGELFF. The CDR3 DNA is TGTGCCAGCAAAACCACCGGGGAGCTGTTTTTT.